A single T cell receptor beta chain is shown here with its context. Its antigen is as yet unknown. TCRdb reprocessed the reads with MiXCR, giving one entry per CDR3 protein. The table has fewer than 850,000 distinct CDR3 sequences, just under 30% seen once. The entry originates in a study of T cell repertoires in cytomegalovirus infection. Study background: As its CMV epitopes, the study selected recently identified HLA-C-restricted and well-studied HLA-B-restricted targets. Both a matching HLA type and CMV infection were indicated by public TCR beta signatures.

The CDR3 has 13 amino acids. With 0 bases removed from V and 7 bases from J, the gap between germline ends came to 9 bases. Per the germline V gene, CDR1 is MNHEY and CDR2 is SMNVEV (reference sequence). This TCR was sampled from a human donor in good health (CMV status not recorded). Some clones in this sample may be carry-over from other donors' samples. Sequences were derived from cultured CD8+ T cells from PBMCs, sampled from culture after CMV antigen stimulation. The genes are TRBV27 and TRBJ1-1; D remains unclear. The CDR3 spells CASSLSNVVEAFF. The CDR3, as DNA: TGTGCCAGCAGTTTATCGAACGTAGTTGAAGCTTTCTTT.